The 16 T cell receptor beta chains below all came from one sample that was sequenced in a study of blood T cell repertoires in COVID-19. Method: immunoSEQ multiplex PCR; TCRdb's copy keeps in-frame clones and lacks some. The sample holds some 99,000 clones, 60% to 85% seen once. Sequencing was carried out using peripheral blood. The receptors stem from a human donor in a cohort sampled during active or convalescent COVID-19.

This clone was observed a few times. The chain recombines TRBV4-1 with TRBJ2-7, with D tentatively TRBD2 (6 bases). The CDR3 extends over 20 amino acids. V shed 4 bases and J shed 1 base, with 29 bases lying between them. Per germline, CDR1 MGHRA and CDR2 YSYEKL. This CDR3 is CASSPTYASGRTTLSYEQYF. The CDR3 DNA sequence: TGCGCCAGCAGCCCTACATACGCCTCCGGCCGGACTACCTTATCCTACGAGCAGTACTTC.

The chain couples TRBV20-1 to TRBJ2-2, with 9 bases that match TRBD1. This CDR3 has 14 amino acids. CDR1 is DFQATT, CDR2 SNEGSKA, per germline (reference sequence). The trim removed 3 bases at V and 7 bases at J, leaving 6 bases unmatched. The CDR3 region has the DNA TGCAGTGCTAGTCAACAGGGGGCAATCGGGGAGCTGTTTTTT. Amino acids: CSASQQGAIGELFF.

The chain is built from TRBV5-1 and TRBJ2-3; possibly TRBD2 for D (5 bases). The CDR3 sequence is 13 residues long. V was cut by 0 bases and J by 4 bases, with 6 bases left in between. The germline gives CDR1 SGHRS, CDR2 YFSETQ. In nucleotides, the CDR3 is TGCGCCAGCAGCTTGGGAGGGTCAGATACGCAGTATTTT. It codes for CASSLGGSDTQYF.

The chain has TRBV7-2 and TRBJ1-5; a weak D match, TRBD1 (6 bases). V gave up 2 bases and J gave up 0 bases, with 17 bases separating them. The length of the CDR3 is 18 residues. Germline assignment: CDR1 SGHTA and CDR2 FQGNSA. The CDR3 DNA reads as TGTGCCAGCAGCTTAAATCTAGGGGGGGGCAATAGCAATCAGCCCCAGCATTTT. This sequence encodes CASSLNLGGGNSNQPQHF.

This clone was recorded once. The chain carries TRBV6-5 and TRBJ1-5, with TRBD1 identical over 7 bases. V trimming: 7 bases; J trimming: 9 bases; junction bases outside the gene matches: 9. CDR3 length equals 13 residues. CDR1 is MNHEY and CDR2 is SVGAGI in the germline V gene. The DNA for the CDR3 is TGTGCCAGCAACAACAGGGGAGATGGGCCCCAGCATTTT. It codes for CASNNRGDGPQHF.

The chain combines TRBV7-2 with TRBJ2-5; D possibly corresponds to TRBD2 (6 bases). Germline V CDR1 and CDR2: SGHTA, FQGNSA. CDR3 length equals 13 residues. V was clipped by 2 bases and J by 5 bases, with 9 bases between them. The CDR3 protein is CASSLMSGETQYF. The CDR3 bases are TGTGCCAGCAGCTTAATGAGCGGGGAGACCCAGTACTTC.

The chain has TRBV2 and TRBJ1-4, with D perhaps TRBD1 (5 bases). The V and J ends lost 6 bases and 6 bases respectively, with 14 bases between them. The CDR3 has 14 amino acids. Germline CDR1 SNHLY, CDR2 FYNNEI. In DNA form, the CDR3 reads TGTGCCAGCAGAAAAAACTGGGGGGATGAAAAACTGTTTTTT. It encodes CASRKNWGDEKLFF.

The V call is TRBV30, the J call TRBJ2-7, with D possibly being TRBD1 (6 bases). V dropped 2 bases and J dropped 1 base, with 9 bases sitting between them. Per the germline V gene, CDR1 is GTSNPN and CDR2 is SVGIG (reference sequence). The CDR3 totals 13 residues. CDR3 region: CAWSKGGSYEQYF. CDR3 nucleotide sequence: TGTGCCTGGAGTAAAGGGGGTTCCTACGAGCAGTACTTC.

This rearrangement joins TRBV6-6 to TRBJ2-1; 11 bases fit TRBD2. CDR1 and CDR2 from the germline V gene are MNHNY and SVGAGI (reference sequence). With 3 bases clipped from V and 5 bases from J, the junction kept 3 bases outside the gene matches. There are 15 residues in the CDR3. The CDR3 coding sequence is TGTGCCAGCAGTTATAGCGGGGGGGCCGACAATGAGCAGTTCTTC. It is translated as CASSYSGGADNEQFF.

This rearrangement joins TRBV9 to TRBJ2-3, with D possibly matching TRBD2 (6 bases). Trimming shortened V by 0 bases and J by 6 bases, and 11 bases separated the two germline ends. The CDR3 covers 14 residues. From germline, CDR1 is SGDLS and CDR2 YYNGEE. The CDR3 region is CASSVGSGGDTQYF. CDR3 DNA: TGTGCCAGCAGCGTAGGTAGCGGCGGGGATACGCAGTATTTT. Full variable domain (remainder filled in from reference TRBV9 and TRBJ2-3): DSGVTQTPKHLITATGQRVTLRCSPRSGDLSVYWYQQSLDQGLQFLIQYYNGEERAKGNILERFSAQQFPDLHSELNLSSLELGDSALYFCASSVGSGGDTQYFGPGTRLTVL.

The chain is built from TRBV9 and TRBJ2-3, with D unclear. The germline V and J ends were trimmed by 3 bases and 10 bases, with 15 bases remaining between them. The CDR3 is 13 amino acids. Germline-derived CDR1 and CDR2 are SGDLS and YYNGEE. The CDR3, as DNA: TGTGCCAGCAGCGCCCAGTTTCTCCGGGCGCAGTATTTT. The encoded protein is CASSAQFLRAQYF.

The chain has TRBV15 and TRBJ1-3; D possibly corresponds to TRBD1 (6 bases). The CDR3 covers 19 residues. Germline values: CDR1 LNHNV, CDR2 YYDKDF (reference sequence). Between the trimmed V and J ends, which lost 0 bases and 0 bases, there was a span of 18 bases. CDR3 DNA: TGTGCCACCAGCAGAGATCGGTTCTGGACAGCTTTCTCTGGAAACACCATATATTTT. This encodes CATSRDRFWTAFSGNTIYF.

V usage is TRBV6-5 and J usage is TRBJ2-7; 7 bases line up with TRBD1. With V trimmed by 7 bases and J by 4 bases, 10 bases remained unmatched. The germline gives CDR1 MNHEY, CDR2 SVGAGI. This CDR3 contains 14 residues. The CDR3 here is CASTSERGRYEQYF. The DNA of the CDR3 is TGTGCCAGCACCTCGGAGAGGGGGCGTTACGAGCAGTACTTC.

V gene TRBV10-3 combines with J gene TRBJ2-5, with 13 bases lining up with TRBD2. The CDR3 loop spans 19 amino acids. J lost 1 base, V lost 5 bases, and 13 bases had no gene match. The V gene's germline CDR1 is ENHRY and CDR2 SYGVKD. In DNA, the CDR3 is TGTGCCATCAGTCCAGGGACGGGGACTAGCGGGGCCTTCCAAGAGACCCAGTACTTC. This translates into CAISPGTGTSGAFQETQYF.

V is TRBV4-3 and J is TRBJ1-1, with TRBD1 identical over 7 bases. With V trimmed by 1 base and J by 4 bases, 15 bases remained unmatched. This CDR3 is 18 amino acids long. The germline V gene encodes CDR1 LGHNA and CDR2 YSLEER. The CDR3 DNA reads TGCGCCAGCAGCCAAGTCGACAGGGTATTTACGCGCGGCACTGAAGCTTTCTTT. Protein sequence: CASSQVDRVFTRGTEAFF.

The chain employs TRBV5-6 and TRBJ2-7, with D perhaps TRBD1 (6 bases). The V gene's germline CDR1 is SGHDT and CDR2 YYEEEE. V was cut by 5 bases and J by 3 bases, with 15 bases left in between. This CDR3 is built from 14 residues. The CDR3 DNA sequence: TGTGCCAGCAGAAGGCAGGGGAGCAGCTACGAGCAGTACTTC. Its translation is CASRRQGSSYEQYF.